This is a list of T cell receptor beta chains from one sample in a study of blood T cells in healthy people across ages. TCRdb reprocessed the 5' RACE reads via MiXCR and lists one record per CDR3 protein. The sample consists of roughly 1.6 million distinct CDR3 sequences, 30% to 35% of them appearing once. Material for sequencing was blood. Receptor source: a woman in her thirties in good health. Each CDR3 is given with its conserved first and last residue. The order of the fields is J gene, V gene, clone size, D gene, CDR3 length, CDR3 DNA, CDR3 protein. A D gene is named only where the DNA matches it firmly. Rows may omit the clone size; those that give it use once, few, many or a size class.

TRBJ2-7,TRBV3-1,few,TRBD2,16,TGTGCCAGCAGCCAAGGAGGTAGCGGGGAATACTACGAGCAGTACTTC,CASSQGGSGEYYEQYF
TRBJ2-1,TRBV20-1,-,-,15,TGCAGTGCTAGAAGAACTAATAGGGCCTACAATGAGCAGTTCTTC,CSARRTNRAYNEQFF
TRBJ2-3,TRBV2,-,TRBD2,14,TGTGCCAGCTTAGGGACTAGCGAGAGAGATACGCAGTATTTT,CASLGTSERDTQYF
TRBJ2-1,TRBV4-1,-,TRBD1,13,TGCGCCAGCACAGCCAATGTTGGACAGGTTCTGTTCTTC,CASTANVGQVLFF
TRBJ2-3,TRBV12-3/TRBV12-4,-,-,16,TGTGCCAGCAGTTTAGAAGGTGGGGGGCCCACAGATGTGCAGTATTTT,CASSLEGGGPTDVQYF
TRBJ2-7,TRBV5-6,few,TRBD1,15,TGTGCCAGCAGCACGAGGACAGGGGGGTACTACGAGCAGTACTTC,CASSTRTGGYYEQYF
TRBJ2-3,TRBV6-2/TRBV6-3,many,-,14,TGTGCCAGCGGATCCTACAGGGAGACAGATACGCAGTATTTT,CASGSYRETDTQYF
TRBJ1-1,TRBV5-5,few,-,13,TGTGCCAGCAGCTTCGTGTCGAACACTGAAGCTTTCTTT,CASSFVSNTEAFF
TRBJ2-1,TRBV7-9,few,-,15,TGTGCCAGCAGCGTACCGGGACTGGGCTCCAATGAGCAGTTCTTC,CASSVPGLGSNEQFF
TRBJ2-1,TRBV20-1,-,-,15,TGCAGCGTGAGTAGCGGAATAGGCTCCTACAATGAGCAGTTCTTC,CSVSSGIGSYNEQFF
TRBJ2-2,TRBV12-3/TRBV12-4,once,-,16,TGTGCCAGCAGTTTTACAGGTCAACTTAACACCGGGGAGCTGTTTTTT,CASSFTGQLNTGELFF
TRBJ2-7,TRBV11-2,few,-,12,TGTGCCAGCAGCACCTACAGTGGCGAGCAGTACTTC,CASSTYSGEQYF
TRBJ2-1,TRBV29-1,few,TRBD1,14,TGCAGCGTGACGGGACAGGGATCCTACAATGAGCAGTTCTTC,CSVTGQGSYNEQFF
TRBJ2-7,TRBV29-1,many,-,12,TGCAGCGTGGAAGGGGGAAACAACGAGCAGTACTTC,CSVEGGNNEQYF
TRBJ1-2,TRBV3-1,few,TRBD1,16,TGTGCCAGCAGCCAAGATTGGACAGGGGGTAACTATGGCTACACCTTC,CASSQDWTGGNYGYTF
TRBJ2-7,TRBV28,few,-,16,TGTGCCAGCATCTCCCGCCGAGGGGGGGTCTCCTACGAGCAGTACTTC,CASISRRGGVSYEQYF
TRBJ2-3,TRBV5-1,-,-,13,TGCGCCAGCGGCTTGATTGGGACAGATACGCAGTATTTT,CASGLIGTDTQYF
TRBJ1-1,TRBV20-1,-,-,11,TGCAGGGGGACCCGGAACACTGAAGCTTTCTTT,CRGTRNTEAFF
TRBJ1-4,TRBV6-5,-,-,14,TGTGCCAGCACCAGGGTGAATAGGAATGAAAAACTGTTTTTT,CASTRVNRNEKLFF
TRBJ1-1,TRBV6-2/TRBV6-3,few,TRBD1,13,TGTGCCAGCAGGGGACAGGGATGGGCTGAAGCTTTCTTT,CASRGQGWAEAFF
TRBJ1-2,TRBV5-5,-,-,14,TGTGCCAGCAGCGGGGGGGGGCGGACCTATGGCTACACCTTC,CASSGGGRTYGYTF
TRBJ2-4,TRBV3-1,-,TRBD2,14,TGTGCCAGCAGCCGGACTAGCGGGAAACACATTCAGTACTTC,CASSRTSGKHIQYF
TRBJ2-5,TRBV2,-,TRBD2,18,TGTGCCAGCAGTGGAGGGCGGGAGAGACTAAGCACCCAAGAGGCCCAGTACTTC,CASSGGRERLSTQEAQYF
TRBJ2-1,TRBV3-1,-,TRBD2,21,TGTGCCAGCAGCCAAGCGGGGCCCATGCGTTTCGGGAGGAGCTCCTACAATGAGCAGTTCTTC,CASSQAGPMRFGRSSYNEQFF
TRBJ2-4,TRBV20-1,few,TRBD1,15,TGCAGTGCTATAGGTCCGGGACAGAGAAAAAACATTCAGTACTTC,CSAIGPGQRKNIQYF
TRBJ2-7,TRBV6-1,-,-,16,TGTGCCAGCAAGGGCAGGGCGATAGTTGGAACCTCCGAGCAGTACTTC,CASKGRAIVGTSEQYF
TRBJ2-5,TRBV2,-,-,14,TGTGCCAGCCACTTAGACAGACTCCAAGAGACCCAGTACTTC,CASHLDRLQETQYF
TRBJ2-5,TRBV5-1,-,-,14,TGCGCCAGCAGCTTGGCCGGGCTGCCGGAGACCCAGTACTTC,CASSLAGLPETQYF
TRBJ1-1,TRBV29-1,-,-,15,TGCAGCGTTGTGATCCTCGTTGGATTGAACACTGAAGCTTTCTTT,CSVVILVGLNTEAFF
TRBJ2-2,TRBV6-1,few,-,15,TGTGCCTGCTCCCGGGGGAGTTTTGGGGCCGGGGAGCTGTTTTTT,CACSRGSFGAGELFF
TRBJ2-3,TRBV6-5,-,-,16,TGTGCCAGCAATCCCTTAGCGAACTCACACACAGATACGCAGTATTTT,CASNPLANSHTDTQYF
TRBJ1-1,TRBV29-1,-,TRBD1,12,TGCAGCGTCGGACAGGGTGGCGCTGAAGCTTTCTTT,CSVGQGGAEAFF
TRBJ2-5,TRBV3-1,once,-,15,TGTGCCAGCAGCCCCTCCCGAGTGGGGGCCGAGACCCAGTACTTC,CASSPSRVGAETQYF
TRBJ2-7,TRBV10-2,-,TRBD2,13,TGCGCCAGCAGTACGGGGACTATGCGCGAGCAGTACTTC,CASSTGTMREQYF
TRBJ2-3,TRBV7-2,few,-,14,TGTGCCAGCAGCACCAGGAGGGGGTCAGATACGCAGTATTTT,CASSTRRGSDTQYF
TRBJ2-5,TRBV19,-,-,12,TGTGCCAGTAGTCCGGGACGTGCGGAGCAGTACTTC,CASSPGRAEQYF
TRBJ2-3,TRBV29-1,many,-,17,TGCAGCGTTGAAGATCTTACAGCGCCCAGGAGCACAGATACGCAGTATTTT,CSVEDLTAPRSTDTQYF
TRBJ2-2,TRBV11-2,-,-,16,TGTGCCAGCAGCTTGGATTCCCCCCCGATAGCCGGGGAGCTGTTTTTT,CASSLDSPPIAGELFF
TRBJ2-1,TRBV6-5,few,TRBD2,15,TGTGCCAGCAGTTCAAATAGCGGGTCCGACGGTGAGCAGTTCTTC,CASSSNSGSDGEQFF
TRBJ2-3,TRBV4-2,-,-,15,TGTGCCAGCAGCCAAGATCAGAGGGGCACAGGTACGCAGTATTTT,CASSQDQRGTGTQYF
TRBJ2-3,TRBV20-1,-,-,12,TGCAGGGCTAGAGATACGGGTGATACGCAGTATTTT,CRARDTGDTQYF
TRBJ2-7,TRBV7-2,few,TRBD2,16,TGTGCCAGCAGCTTAGTGCCAGCGGGGGCCCGGGGCGAGCAGTACTTC,CASSLVPAGARGEQYF
TRBJ1-2,TRBV20-1,few,-,17,TGCAGTGCTAGACCCTTAACCGGGACAAGGTTATCGGGTGGCTACACCTTC,CSARPLTGTRLSGGYTF
TRBJ2-1,TRBV20-1,many,-,11,TGCAGTGCTGTCTCTAGAAGTGAGCAGTTCTTC,CSAVSRSEQFF
TRBJ2-7,TRBV28,-,TRBD2,15,TGTGCCAGCAGTTTATACCCGGGAGGAGACAACGAGCAGTACTTC,CASSLYPGGDNEQYF
TRBJ1-2,TRBV30,-,-,12,TGTGCCTGGGGACGGACCCAAATCGATATCACCTTC,CAWGRTQIDITF
TRBJ2-3,TRBV7-6,-,TRBD2,19,TGTGCCAGCAGCTTAATGGCTAGCGGGGGGGCCGGTCCGAGAGATACGCAGTATTTT,CASSLMASGGAGPRDTQYF
TRBJ2-5,TRBV2,-,-,13,TGTGCCAGCAGTGAAGGAGGTCTTTCTATTCAGTACTTC,CASSEGGLSIQYF
TRBJ2-3,TRBV9,-,TRBD2,15,TGTGCCAGCAGCGTAGGCGGGGGGACGACAGATACGCAGTATTTT,CASSVGGGTTDTQYF
TRBJ2-2,TRBV9,few,-,12,TGTGCCAGCGACAGCTTGACGGGGGAGCTGTTTTTT,CASDSLTGELFF
TRBJ1-1,TRBV13,-,-,14,TGTGCCAGCAGCTTCCCTTCGAGGGGAACTGAAGCTTTCTTT,CASSFPSRGTEAFF
TRBJ2-3,TRBV7-2,many,-,14,TGTGCCAGCAGCTTAAGGGGGACTACAGATACGCAGTATTTT,CASSLRGTTDTQYF
TRBJ1-6,TRBV20-1,few,-,14,TGCAGTGCCCCCGGGGGGGGGTACGCCTCACCCCTCCACTTT,CSAPGGGYASPLHF